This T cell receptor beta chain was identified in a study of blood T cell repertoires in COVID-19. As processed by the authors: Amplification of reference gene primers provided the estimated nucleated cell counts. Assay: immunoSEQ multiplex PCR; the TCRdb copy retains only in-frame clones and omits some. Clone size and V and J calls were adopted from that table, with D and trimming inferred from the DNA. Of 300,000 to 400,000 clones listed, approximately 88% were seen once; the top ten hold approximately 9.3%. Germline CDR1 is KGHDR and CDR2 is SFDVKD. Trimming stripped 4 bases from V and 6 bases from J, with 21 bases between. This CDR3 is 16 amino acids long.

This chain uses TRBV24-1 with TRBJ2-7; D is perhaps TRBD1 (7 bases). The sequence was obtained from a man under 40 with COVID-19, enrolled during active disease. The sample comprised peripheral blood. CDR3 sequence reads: CATSDSGGGGPGEQYF. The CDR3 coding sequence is TGTGCCACCAGTGACTCAGGGGGAGGCGGCCCTGGCGAGCAGTACTTC.